Following are 27 T cell receptor beta chains from one sample sequenced in a study of shared clonotypes between healthy human individuals. Using immunoSEQ multiplex PCR, the repertoire was profiled, and TCRdb retains in-frame clones only, with some absent. The sample includes roughly 2.2 million clones, under 95% seen only once; the top ten take 0.37%. Sequenced material: naive CD4+ T cells from PBMCs. Documented subset: CD45RA+ positively selected. The origin of the receptors is a man in his late teens or twenties in good health. Some clones in this sample may be carry-over from other donors' samples.

The CDR3 reads CASSLSRRNNEQFF. The CDR3 coding sequence is TGTGCCAGCAGTTTATCGAGACGAAACAATGAGCAGTTCTTC. This rearrangement joins TRBV27 to TRBJ2-1, with D unresolved. V was clipped by 0 bases and J by 5 bases, with 8 bases between them. This CDR3 has 14 amino acids. Germline-derived CDR1 and CDR2 are MNHEY and SMNVEV (reference sequence).

V gene TRBV6-1 combines with J gene TRBJ2-7; 7 bases align to TRBD2. With V trimmed by 8 bases and J by 1 base, 8 bases remained unmatched. The length of the CDR3 is 14 residues. Germline V lookup: CDR1 MNHNS, CDR2 SASEGT. For the CDR3, the DNA is TGTGCCAGCGATCGGGAGGACGCGTCCTACGAGCAGTACTTC. This sequence encodes CASDREDASYEQYF.

Comment on this clone: The sample contains more than one DNA sequence encoding this CDR3. CDR3 DNA: TGCGCCAGCAGCCCCCGGACTAGCGGGAGCTCCTACAATGAGCAGTTCTTC. It codes for CASSPRTSGSSYNEQFF. The chain links TRBV5-1 to TRBJ2-1; TRBD2 agrees at 13 bases. Per germline, CDR1 SGHRS and CDR2 YFSETQ. The ends lost 4 bases at V and 0 bases at J; junction bases unmatched: 4. CDR3 length: 17 amino acids.

The chain joins TRBV4-2 to TRBJ1-1; TRBD1 might be the D (5 bases). CDR1 is LGHNA and CDR2 is YNFKEQ in the germline V gene. This CDR3 comprises 15 residues. Deletions cut 1 base from V and 0 bases from J, with 9 bases between. The CDR3 region is CASSQGQGVNTEAFF. In DNA form, the CDR3 reads TGTGCCAGCAGCCAAGGTCAGGGCGTGAACACTGAAGCTTTCTTT.

The chain joins TRBV6-6 to TRBJ1-2, with TRBD1 as a possible D gene (6 bases). The CDR3 extends over 15 amino acids. Per germline, CDR1 MNHNY and CDR2 SVGAGI (reference sequence). Trimming removed 6 bases from V and 5 bases from J, with 19 bases in between. As DNA, the CDR3 is TGTGCCAGCAGCCCAGACAGGCCAGGGAATTATGGCTACACCTTC. Its protein is CASSPDRPGNYGYTF.

V is TRBV4-1 and J is TRBJ1-5; tentatively, D is TRBD1 (5 bases). This CDR3 region has 15 residues. Between the trimmed V and J ends, which lost 5 bases and 0 bases, there was a span of 11 bases. CDR1 and CDR2 (germline): MGHRA, YSYEKL. In DNA, the CDR3 is TGCGCCAGCAGCGGCCGGGACTCTAGCAATCAGCCCCAGCATTTT. It is translated as CASSGRDSSNQPQHF.

The V call is TRBV19, the J call TRBJ2-2; 11 nucleotides match TRBD2. Trimming took 5 bases from V and 6 from J; bases not matched to a gene: 8. Germline CDR1 is LNHDA and CDR2 is SQIVND (reference sequence). This CDR3 comprises 16 residues. The CDR3 DNA sequence: TGTGCCAGTAGTCCCCAGGGACTAGCGGTAGCCGGGGAGCTGTTTTTT. Residues: CASSPQGLAVAGELFF.

V gene TRBV27 combines with J gene TRBJ2-1; unclear D gene. The ends were cut back, 2 bases at V and 10 bases at J, with 18 bases in the middle. This CDR3 has 15 amino acids. Germline lookup yields CDR1 MNHEY and CDR2 SMNVEV (reference sequence). The CDR3: CASSLRTAALREQFF. The DNA for the CDR3 is TGTGCCAGCAGTTTAAGGACGGCGGCCCTAAGGGAGCAGTTCTTC.

This clone turned up a few times. The rearrangement joins TRBV10-2 to TRBJ1-5; unclear D gene. Germline V gene lookup returns CDR1 WSHSY and CDR2 SAAADI. The CDR3 covers 13 residues. The V end lost 9 bases, the J end lost 4 bases, and 13 bases lay between the germline ends. In nucleotides, the CDR3 is TGCGCCAGTAGCTGGGGTGGAAATCAGCCCCAGCATTTT. Translated, it gives CASSWGGNQPQHF.

The J gene is TRBJ2-1, the V gene TRBV20-1, with D perhaps matching TRBD1 (5 bases). With 5 bases removed from V and 9 bases from J, the gap between germline ends came to 8 bases. CDR1 is DFQATT and CDR2 is SNEGSKA in the germline V gene (reference sequence). The CDR3 loop spans 10 amino acids. The DNA for the CDR3 is TGCAGTGCTGGGGCCCTTGAGCAGTTCTTC. It is translated as CSAGALEQFF.

This sequence joins TRBV7-9 and TRBJ2-7; 9 bases fit TRBD1. The germline V gene has CDR1 SEHNR and CDR2 FQNEAQ (reference sequence). The trim removed 4 bases at V and 0 bases at J, leaving 7 bases unmatched. The CDR3 extends over 16 amino acids. The CDR3 nucleotides are TGTGCCAGCAGCTCTATCGGGACAGGGAGCTCCTACGAGCAGTACTTC. Translation: CASSSIGTGSSYEQYF.

The gene calls are TRBV6-5 and TRBJ2-5; D perhaps matches TRBD1 (6 bases). V shed 5 bases and J shed 5 bases, with 9 bases lying between them. The germline V gene has CDR1 MNHEY and CDR2 SVGAGI. CDR3 length: 12 amino acids. CDR3 amino acids: CASSTGTETQYF. In nucleotides, the CDR3 is TGTGCCAGCAGTACAGGGACGGAGACCCAGTACTTC.

The V call is TRBV27, the J call TRBJ2-1; 15 positions agree with TRBD2. With 4 bases clipped from V and 0 bases from J, the junction kept 7 bases outside the gene matches. The CDR3 contains 19 residues. Per the germline V gene, CDR1 is MNHEY and CDR2 is SMNVEV (reference sequence). The CDR3 DNA sequence: TGTGCCAGCAGTTCCTGGACTAGCGGGAGGGTCCCCTCCTACAATGAGCAGTTCTTC. This translates into CASSSWTSGRVPSYNEQFF.

Note on this clone: This sample includes further DNA sequences coding for the same CDR3. The genes are TRBV6-6 and TRBJ2-1; 8 bases align to TRBD2. Germline loops: CDR1 MNHNY, CDR2 SVGAGI (reference sequence). The trim removed 0 bases at V and 3 bases at J, leaving 1 base unmatched. The CDR3 is made up of 15 amino acids. The CDR3 DNA reads as TGTGCCAGCAGTTACTCCAGCGGGGGCTACAATGAGCAGTTCTTC. It encodes CASSYSSGGYNEQFF.

The V and J genes are TRBV7-6 and TRBJ1-2, with TRBD1 matching 7 bases. Germline assignment: CDR1 SGHVS and CDR2 FNYEAQ. The CDR3 consists of 16 residues. Trimming at V came to 0 bases and at J to 0 bases, leaving 4 bases not matched to a gene. As DNA, the CDR3 is TGTGCCAGCAGCTTAGCTCGACAGGGAGCTAACTATGGCTACACCTTC. Protein product: CASSLARQGANYGYTF.

The rearrangement joins TRBV28 to TRBJ1-1; possible D gene TRBD1, 6 bases. From germline, CDR1 is MDHEN and CDR2 SYDVKM. V shed 3 bases and J shed 4 bases, with 18 bases lying between them. This CDR3 is built from 16 residues. DNA of the CDR3: TGTGCCAGCAGTTTTCTTAGCCGGCGGGGGCTCACTGAAGCTTTCTTT. It encodes CASSFLSRRGLTEAFF.

This clone was found once. The J gene is TRBJ1-5, the V gene TRBV11-2; D ambiguous. Germline-derived CDR1 and CDR2 are SGHAT and FQNNGV. V lost 0 bases and J 7 bases, leaving 13 bases between the germline ends. The CDR3 loop spans 15 amino acids. CDR3: CASSLDSGFGQPQHF. CDR3 sequence (DNA): TGTGCCAGCAGCTTAGATTCTGGGTTTGGGCAGCCCCAGCATTTT.

The V gene is TRBV29-1, the J gene TRBJ1-2; D gene unclear. In germline, CDR1 is SQVTM, CDR2 ANQGSEA. The CDR3 spans 11 residues. V dropped 4 bases and J dropped 1 base, with 4 bases sitting between them. The CDR3 DNA follows: TGCAGCGTTGTTTTTAACTATGGCTACACCTTC. It is translated as CSVVFNYGYTF.

The rearrangement links TRBV5-1 to TRBJ1-2; tentatively, D is TRBD1 (6 bases). The CDR3 covers 13 residues. Germline V CDR1 and CDR2: SGHRS, YFSETQ. V was trimmed by 5 bases and J by 6 bases, leaving 14 bases between them. The CDR3 here is CASSPRGDDGYTF. The CDR3 region has the DNA TGCGCCAGCAGTCCGAGGGGGGACGATGGCTACACCTTC.

The rearrangement joins TRBV28 to TRBJ2-3; 9 nucleotides agree with TRBD2. The germline V gene has CDR1 MDHEN and CDR2 SYDVKM. Losses at the gene ends were 6 bases for V and 1 base for J; bases not matched to a gene: 5. This CDR3 is 15 amino acids long. The CDR3 DNA reads as TGTGCCAGCAGGCGACTAGCGGACGGCACAGATACGCAGTATTTT. It yields the protein CASRRLADGTDTQYF.

In its sample, this clone was seen once. This rearrangement joins TRBV7-2 to TRBJ1-5; unclear D gene. This CDR3 spans 13 amino acids. The V gene's germline CDR1 is SGHTA and CDR2 FQGNSA. V lost 0 bases to trimming and J lost 9 bases, with 9 bases between them. CDR3 sequence: CASSLAGVGPQHF. In DNA form, the CDR3 reads TGTGCCAGCAGCTTAGCTGGGGTAGGGCCCCAGCATTTT.

The V gene is TRBV9, the J gene TRBJ1-2; D is perhaps TRBD1 (5 bases). Trimming pared 2 bases from V and 2 bases from J, leaving 10 bases between. In germline, CDR1 is SGDLS, CDR2 YYNGEE. This CDR3 spans 14 amino acids. The CDR3 sequence: CASSVTGNNYGYTF. The CDR3 DNA is TGTGCCAGCAGCGTTACAGGAAACAACTATGGCTACACCTTC.

This chain joins TRBV19 and TRBJ2-1; 8 bases line up with TRBD2. The junction had 2 bases not matched to a gene; V was cut back by 1 base and J by 0 bases. Germline CDR1 is LNHDA and CDR2 is SQIVND (reference sequence). This CDR3 contains 16 residues. The CDR3 loop reads CASSIGLAGSYNEQFF. CDR3 nucleotides: TGTGCCAGTAGTATAGGCCTAGCGGGCTCCTACAATGAGCAGTTCTTC.

The J gene is TRBJ1-5, the V gene TRBV18, with TRBD1 matching 7 bases. The CDR3 consists of 14 residues. After removal of 5 bases from V and 6 bases from J, the junction contained 7 bases not matched to a gene. The germline V gene has CDR1 KGHSH and CDR2 LQKENI. The CDR3 is CASSSDRVIQPQHF. DNA of the CDR3: TGTGCCAGCTCATCCGACAGGGTGATTCAGCCCCAGCATTTT.

The rearrangement joins TRBV4-2 to TRBJ2-5, with 7 bases matching TRBD2. This CDR3 has 16 residues. Germline V gene lookup returns CDR1 LGHNA and CDR2 YNFKEQ. J lost 5 bases, V lost 0 bases, and 9 bases had no gene match. CDR3 protein: CASSQEGPGGRETQYF. Here the CDR3 DNA reads TGTGCCAGCAGCCAAGAAGGACCGGGAGGCCGCGAGACCCAGTACTTC.

This clone appeared once. The V call is TRBV28, the J call TRBJ1-5; TRBD1 agrees at 9 bases. The CDR3 runs 18 residues. Germline CDR1 MDHEN, CDR2 SYDVKM. Trimming cost V 3 bases and J 3 bases; bases outside gene matches: 12. CDR3 bases: TGTGCCAGCAGTTTCCCTATACGACAGGGGGTAATCAATCAGCCCCAGCATTTT. The encoded protein is CASSFPIRQGVINQPQHF. The whole variable domain, filled in from reference TRBV28 and TRBJ1-5, reads DVKVTQSSRYLVKRTGEKVFLECVQDMDHENMFWYRQDPGLGLRLIYFSYDVKMKEKGDIPEGYSVSREKKERFSLILESASTNQTSMYLCASSFPIRQGVINQPQHFGDGTRLSIL.

The V gene is TRBV28, the J gene TRBJ1-3, with D possibly matching TRBD1 (5 bases). V shed 8 bases and J shed 0 bases, with 14 bases lying between them. Per germline, CDR1 MDHEN and CDR2 SYDVKM. CDR3 length: 15 amino acids. The DNA for the CDR3 is TGTGCCAGCTTCTCGGGGCCCTTCTCTGGAAACACCATATATTTT. It specifies CASFSGPFSGNTIYF. Full variable domain (outside the CDR3, taken from reference TRBV28 and TRBJ1-3): DVKVTQSSRYLVKRTGEKVFLECVQDMDHENMFWYRQDPGLGLRLIYFSYDVKMKEKGDIPEGYSVSREKKERFSLILESASTNQTSMYLCASFSGPFSGNTIYFGEGSWLTVV.